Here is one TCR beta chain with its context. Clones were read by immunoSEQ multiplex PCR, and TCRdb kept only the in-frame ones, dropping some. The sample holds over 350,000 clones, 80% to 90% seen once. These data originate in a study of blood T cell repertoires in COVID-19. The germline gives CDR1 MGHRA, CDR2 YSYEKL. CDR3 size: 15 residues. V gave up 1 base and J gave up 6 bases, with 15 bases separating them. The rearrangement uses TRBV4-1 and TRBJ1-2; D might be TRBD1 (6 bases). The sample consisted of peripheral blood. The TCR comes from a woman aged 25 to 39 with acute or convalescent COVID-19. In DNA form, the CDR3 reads TGCGCCAGCAGCCAAGGTACCAGGGGAGTAGATGGCTACACCTTC. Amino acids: CASSQGTRGVDGYTF.